The clone carrying this TCR beta chain occurred many times. What it binds is unknown. The data derive from a study of CD8 T cells in ankylosing spondylitis. Regarding the study as a whole: Enrichment of disease-linked clones was reportedly significant in matched ankylosing spondylitis synovial fluid. A motif in TCR beta, a set of eight or nine highly homologous variants, appeared characteristic of ankylosing spondylitis blood.

This CDR3 spans 15 amino acids. Trimming took 6 bases from V and 0 from J, leaving 11 bases between them. The TCR beta libraries were generated through quantitative 5'-RACE incorporating molecular barcodes. TCRdb re-called the 5' RACE reads with MiXCR, one entry per CDR3 protein. The table has a few hundred thousand distinct CDR3 sequences, around a tenth seen once; the top ten hold under 7%. Material: blood, either unsorted or a sorted T cell fraction (not recorded which). The chain links TRBV12-3 or TRBV12-4 to TRBJ2-2; D gene uncertain. This receptor was identified in a male donor with ankylosing spondylitis or in good health (not recorded which). The CDR3 coding sequence is TGTGCCAGCAGCCCTCGCGAGACGAACACCGGGGAGCTGTTTTTT. This sequence encodes CASSPRETNTGELFF.